These 5 T cell receptor beta chains were sequenced from one sample in a study of blood T cell repertoires in COVID-19. The table came from immunoSEQ multiplex PCR; TCRdb's copy has only in-frame clones and leaves some out. Of about 220,000 clones listed, more than 65% are singletons. The sample was peripheral blood. Receptor source: a woman between 25 and 40 years old who had recovered from COVID-19.

The chain recombines TRBV28 with TRBJ1-2; 10 bases map to TRBD1. Germline-derived CDR1 and CDR2 are MDHEN and SYDVKM. The V and J ends lost 1 base and 0 bases, in that order; junction bases with no gene match: 2. This CDR3 has 16 amino acids. The CDR3 loop reads CASSLLTGGPNYGYTF. Written as DNA, the CDR3 is TGTGCCAGCAGTTTATTGACAGGGGGCCCTAACTATGGCTACACCTTC.

The chain joins TRBV10-3 to TRBJ1-5; 8 bases match TRBD1. Germline V CDR1 and CDR2: ENHRY, SYGVKD. The CDR3 loop spans 13 amino acids. Trimming cost V 6 bases and J 5 bases; bases outside gene matches: 3. The chain's CDR3 is CAIRDREDQPQHF. For the CDR3, the DNA is TGTGCCATCAGGGACAGGGAGGATCAGCCCCAGCATTTT.

V usage is TRBV28 and J usage is TRBJ2-1; 16 nucleotides line up with TRBD2. The CDR3 is made up of 17 amino acids. Trimming removed 7 bases from V and 6 bases from J; junction bases left unmatched: 9. Germline CDR1 is MDHEN and CDR2 is SYDVKM. CDR3 protein: CASTPGTSGRGGNEQFF. CDR3 DNA: TGTGCCAGCACCCCAGGGACTAGCGGGAGGGGGGGCAATGAGCAGTTCTTC.

The chain links TRBV27 to TRBJ1-1; D remains ambiguous. Trimming stripped 0 bases from V and 6 bases from J, with 11 bases between. Germline assignment: CDR1 MNHEY and CDR2 SMNVEV (reference sequence). The CDR3 is made up of 14 amino acids. CDR3 in amino acids: CASSLSPIGAEAFF. The CDR3 coding sequence is TGTGCCAGCAGTTTATCACCGATCGGGGCTGAAGCTTTCTTT.

The rearrangement uses TRBV5-4 and TRBJ1-1; D is undetermined. V gave up 0 bases and J gave up 1 base, with 4 bases separating them. Germline assignment: CDR1 SGHNT and CDR2 YYREEE (reference sequence). This CDR3 is built from 13 residues. The CDR3 region is CASSLGRNTEAFF. CDR3 in DNA: TGTGCCAGCAGCTTGGGCAGGAACACTGAAGCTTTCTTT.